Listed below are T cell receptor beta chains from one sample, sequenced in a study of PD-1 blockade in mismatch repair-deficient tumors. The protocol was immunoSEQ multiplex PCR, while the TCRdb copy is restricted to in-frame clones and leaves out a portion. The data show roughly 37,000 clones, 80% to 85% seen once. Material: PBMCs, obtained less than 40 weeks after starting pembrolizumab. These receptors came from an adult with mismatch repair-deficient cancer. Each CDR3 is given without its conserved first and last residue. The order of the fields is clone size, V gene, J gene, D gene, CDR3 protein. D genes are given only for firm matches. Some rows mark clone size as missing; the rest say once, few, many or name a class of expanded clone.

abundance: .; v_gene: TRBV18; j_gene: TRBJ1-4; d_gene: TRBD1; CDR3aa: ASSEQGALANEKLF
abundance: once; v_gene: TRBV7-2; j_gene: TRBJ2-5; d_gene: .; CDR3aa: ASSFMETQY
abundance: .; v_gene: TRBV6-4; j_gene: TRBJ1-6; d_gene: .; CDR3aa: ASNGGRNSPLH
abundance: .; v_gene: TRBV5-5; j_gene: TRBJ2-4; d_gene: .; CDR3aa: ASSPQMIAKNIQY
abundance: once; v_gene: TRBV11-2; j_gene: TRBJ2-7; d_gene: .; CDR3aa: ASSLDPSPPDTPSSYEQY
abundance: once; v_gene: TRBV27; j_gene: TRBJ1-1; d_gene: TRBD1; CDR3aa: ASKKPGQMRTEAF
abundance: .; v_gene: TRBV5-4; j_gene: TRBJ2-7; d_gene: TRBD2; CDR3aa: ASSYSGRGNYEQY
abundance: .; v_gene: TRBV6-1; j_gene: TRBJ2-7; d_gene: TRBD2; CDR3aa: ASSRDYDYEQY
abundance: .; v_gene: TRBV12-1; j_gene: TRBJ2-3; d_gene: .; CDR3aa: ASSFVGAGGDTQY
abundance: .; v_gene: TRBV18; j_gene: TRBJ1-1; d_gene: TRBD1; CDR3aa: ASSSGRQGIWNTEAF
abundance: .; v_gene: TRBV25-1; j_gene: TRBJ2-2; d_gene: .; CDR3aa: ASSGAATGELF
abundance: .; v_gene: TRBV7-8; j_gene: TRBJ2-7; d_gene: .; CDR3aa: ASSFRLGYEQY
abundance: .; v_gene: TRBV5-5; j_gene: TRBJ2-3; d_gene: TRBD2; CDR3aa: ASSLATSASTDTQY
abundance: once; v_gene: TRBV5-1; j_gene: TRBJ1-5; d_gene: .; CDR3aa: ASRSEQNQPQH
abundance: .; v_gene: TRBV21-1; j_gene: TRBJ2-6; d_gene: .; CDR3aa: ASSRHVQSSGANVLT
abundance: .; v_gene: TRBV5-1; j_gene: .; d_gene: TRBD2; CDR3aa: ASSLGTSGSAEQY
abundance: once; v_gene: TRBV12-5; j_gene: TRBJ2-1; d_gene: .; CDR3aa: ASGGDLHNEQF
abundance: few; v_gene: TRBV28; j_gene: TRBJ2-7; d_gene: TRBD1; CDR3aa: ASNADLGQSSYEQY
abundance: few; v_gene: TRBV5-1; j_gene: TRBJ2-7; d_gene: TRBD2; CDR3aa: ASSSGDLGEQY
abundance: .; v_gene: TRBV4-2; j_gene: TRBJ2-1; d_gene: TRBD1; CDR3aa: ASSQGPGTDRDEQF
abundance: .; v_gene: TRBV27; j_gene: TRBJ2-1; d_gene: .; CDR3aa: ASSPGLDNEQF
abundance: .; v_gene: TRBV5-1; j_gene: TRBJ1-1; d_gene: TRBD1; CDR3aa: ASSDQKDRGRMSTEAF
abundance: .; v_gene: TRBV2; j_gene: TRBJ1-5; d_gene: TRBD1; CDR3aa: ASSKLTGGDQPQH
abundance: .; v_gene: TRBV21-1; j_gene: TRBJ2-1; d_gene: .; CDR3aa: ASSKGSTNEQF
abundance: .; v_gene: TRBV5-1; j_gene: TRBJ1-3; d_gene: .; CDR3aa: ASSLAGGTLGNTIY
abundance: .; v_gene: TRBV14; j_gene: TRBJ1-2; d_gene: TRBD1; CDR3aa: ASSQQTGGSYGYT
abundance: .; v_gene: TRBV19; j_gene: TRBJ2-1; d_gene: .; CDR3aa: ASTDAHSGHSFDNEQF
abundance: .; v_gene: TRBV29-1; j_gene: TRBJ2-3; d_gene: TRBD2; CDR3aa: SVERMAGGKADTQY
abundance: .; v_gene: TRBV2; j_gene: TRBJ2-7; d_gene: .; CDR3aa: ASNVVHEQY
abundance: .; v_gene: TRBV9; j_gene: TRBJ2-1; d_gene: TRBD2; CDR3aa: ASSVPRLAGELDEQF
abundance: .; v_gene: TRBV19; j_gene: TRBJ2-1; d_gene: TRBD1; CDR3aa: ASSIPEGGGQF
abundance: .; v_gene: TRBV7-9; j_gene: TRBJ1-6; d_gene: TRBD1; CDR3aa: ASSANSGQGANSPLH
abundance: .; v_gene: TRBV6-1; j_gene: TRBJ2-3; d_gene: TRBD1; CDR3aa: ASSGGWTGSTDTQY
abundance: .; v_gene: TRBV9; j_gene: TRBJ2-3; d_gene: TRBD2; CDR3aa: ASSAASGYTDTQY
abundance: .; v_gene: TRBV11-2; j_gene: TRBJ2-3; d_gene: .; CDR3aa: ASRPTGTSTDTQY
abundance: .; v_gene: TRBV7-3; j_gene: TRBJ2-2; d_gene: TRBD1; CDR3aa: ASRTGFAGELF
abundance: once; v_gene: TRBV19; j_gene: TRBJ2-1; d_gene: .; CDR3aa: ASSIDPYAGMSYNEQF
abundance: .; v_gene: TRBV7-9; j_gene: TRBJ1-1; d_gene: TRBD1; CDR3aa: ASSLTGRMNTEAF
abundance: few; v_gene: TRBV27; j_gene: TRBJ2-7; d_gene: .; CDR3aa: ASSPSTGHYEQY
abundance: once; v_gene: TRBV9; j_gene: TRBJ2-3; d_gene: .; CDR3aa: ASSDSGFSTDTQY
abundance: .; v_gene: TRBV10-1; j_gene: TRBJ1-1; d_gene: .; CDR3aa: ASSAGPQRQAF
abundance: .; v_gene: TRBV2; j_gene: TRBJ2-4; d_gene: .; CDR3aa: ASSPPGELAKNIQY
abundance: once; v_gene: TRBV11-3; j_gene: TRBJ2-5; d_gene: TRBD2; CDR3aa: ASSPGTSGSGQETQY
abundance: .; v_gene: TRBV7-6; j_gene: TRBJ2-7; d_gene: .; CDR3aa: VSSSSFEGETRDGTYEQY
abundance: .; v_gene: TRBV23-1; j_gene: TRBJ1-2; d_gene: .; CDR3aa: ASKPRGLCGYT
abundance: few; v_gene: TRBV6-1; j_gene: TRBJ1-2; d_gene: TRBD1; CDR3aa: ASRNPGTGIGYT
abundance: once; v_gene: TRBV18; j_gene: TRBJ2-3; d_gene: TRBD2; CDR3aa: ATGSGSRTDTQY
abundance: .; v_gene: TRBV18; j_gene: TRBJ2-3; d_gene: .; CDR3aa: ASSPGAGTDTQY
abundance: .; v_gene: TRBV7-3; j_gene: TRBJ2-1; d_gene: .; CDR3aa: ASSPSGTSYNEQF
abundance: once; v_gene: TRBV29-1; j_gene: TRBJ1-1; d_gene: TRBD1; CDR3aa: SVHDELQGANTEAF
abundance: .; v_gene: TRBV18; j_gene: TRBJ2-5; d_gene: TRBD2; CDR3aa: ASSPTSGRARSETQY
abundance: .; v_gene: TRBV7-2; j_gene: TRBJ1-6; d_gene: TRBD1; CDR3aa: ASSHDRGSSPLH
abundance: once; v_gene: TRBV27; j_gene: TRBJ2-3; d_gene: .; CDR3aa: ASSLIRGTDTQY
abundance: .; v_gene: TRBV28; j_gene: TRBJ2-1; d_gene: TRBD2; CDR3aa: AIGTSGILNEQF
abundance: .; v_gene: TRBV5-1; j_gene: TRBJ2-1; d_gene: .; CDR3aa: ASRRLGVDEQF
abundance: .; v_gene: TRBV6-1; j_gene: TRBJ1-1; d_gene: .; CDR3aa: ASSERTVNTEAF
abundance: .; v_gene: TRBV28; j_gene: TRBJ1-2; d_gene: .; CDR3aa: ASSLFRQGGGYT
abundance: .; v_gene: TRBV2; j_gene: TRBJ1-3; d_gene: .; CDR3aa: ASRAFGGSGNTIY
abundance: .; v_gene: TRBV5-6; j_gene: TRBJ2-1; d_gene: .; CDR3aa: ASSLFGVRGANSYNEQF
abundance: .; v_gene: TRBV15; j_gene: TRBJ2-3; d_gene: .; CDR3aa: ATSKGGTDTQY